This T cell receptor beta chain comes out of a study of blood T cells in healthy people across ages. Study results and caveats: Measured against age, TCR beta diversity per million T cells decreased in a roughly linear manner. In long-lived donors, naive CD4+ cell counts and diversity exceeded those of aged donors.

A second PCR, run for roughly 6 to 11 cycles, used a sample-barcoded 5' primer plus a J-beta primer mix. TCRdb processed the 5' RACE reads anew with MiXCR; each CDR3 protein has one entry. The sample holds over 950,000 distinct CDR3 sequences, roughly half seen once. About this clonotype itself: Its specificity is not known.

V lost 3 bases and J 7 bases, leaving 10 bases between the germline ends. Germline CDR1 is DFQATT and CDR2 is SNEGSKA (reference sequence). This CDR3 comprises 13 residues. The source material was blood. The sequence was collected from a woman aged 55 to 70 in good health. The chain combines TRBV20-1 with TRBJ1-6, with D tentatively TRBD1 (5 bases). CDR3 residues: CSASQQENSPLHF. As DNA, the CDR3 is TGCAGTGCTAGTCAACAGGAGAATTCACCCCTCCACTTT.